The T cell receptor (beta chain) described here comes from a study of blood T cell repertoires in COVID-19 (dated by TCRdb to about 2020). In the study overall: Collaborator samples came from the United States, Italy and Spain and covered acute and convalescent phases of COVID-19. The material from the prospective study consisted of cDNA or gDNA derived from T cells, B-cell-depleted T cells, or PBMCs. The repertoires were released in a freely available public database intended as a resource for research on the immune response to SARS-CoV-2. Where available, HLA class I and class II types were obtained from metadata supplied by the sample provider rather than from assay-based typing. The samples were drawn from the first 160 participants of the ongoing ImmuneRACE study and from 1,200 or so subjects provided by 6 global collaborators. Subjects who had been exposed to COVID-19, were actively infected with it, or had recovered from it provided the deeply sampled blood TCRbeta repertoires that made up the dataset. A de-identified subject ID, COVID-19 status, age in years and sex were almost always included in the sample metadata. Paper-wide results and their limitations: The amount of clinical and demographic metadata varied by source and participant and was provided uncurated.

Comment on this clone: This clone's antigen is unknown. The input lacks base qualities; no much larger clone sits a single base away.

In the prospective study, participants were roughly 18 to 100 years old, resided in about two dozen geographic areas of the United States, and were enrolled through a virtual design. Cohort assignment in the prospective study relied on participant-reported clinical history from a screening survey and a study questionnaire. ImmuneRACE Cohort 3 recovered participants were defined by two consecutive negative NP/OP PCR tests, healthcare professional clearance, or symptom resolution. Each participant in the prospective study had whole blood, serum and a nasopharyngeal or oropharyngeal swab collected by mobile phlebotomists. Over a roughly 2-month period, participants in the prospective study had the option of providing additional blood draws and questionnaires. Blood samples from the prospective study were shipped frozen or at room temperature prior to DNA extraction. The immunoSEQ Assay, a bias-controlled multiplex PCR, was used to amplify TCRbeta CDR3 regions from genomic DNA. On the authors' methods: The number of nucleated cells in each sample was estimated by amplification of reference gene primers within the assay. Sequence reads were collapsed and filtered to measure the absolute abundance of every unique TCRbeta CDR3 rearrangement. For each sample, productive Simpson clonality was calculated as the square root of Simpson's diversity index across productive rearrangements. Imported from immuneACCESS, the table was reduced by TCRdb to in-frame sequences with V and J called. These copies leave out some clones; in studies compared against another copy, an unresolved V gene accounts for under half, and the cause of the remainder is not known. D and trimming come from the DNA, and the V and J calls and clone size come from that table. This sample gives a few hundred thousand clones in total; around 89% of them show up just once. Around 10% of the sample is taken by the ten largest.

Including cysteine and phenylalanine, the CDR3 has 16 amino acids. Only CDR3 DNA is held: 48 bases, read in frame from base 1. For CDR1 and CDR2, the germline V gene lists SGHTA and FQGTGA. A distance of 10 bases separates the germline ends of V and J, which lose 2 bases and 2 bases respectively. The chain joins TRBV7-3 to TRBJ2-6; the D segment could be TRBD2, given 6 matching bases. The receptor was derived from a man aged 35-49 years who had recovered from COVID-19. Sequenced: PBMCs or T cells enriched from blood (not recorded which). The CDR3 protein sequence reads: CASSLGGAAGANVLTF. The DNA sequence is as follows: TGTGCCAGCAGCTTAGGAGGGGCAGCTGGGGCCAACGTCCTGACTTTC.